This T cell receptor (beta chain) comes out of a study of blood T cell repertoires in COVID-19 (dated by TCRdb to the early 2020s). Study-wide context: The collaborator samples originated in the United States, Italy and Spain and spanned the acute and convalescent phases of COVID-19. The prospective study material was composed of cDNA or gDNA derived from T cells, B-cell-depleted T cells, or PBMCs. The dataset comprised deeply sampled blood TCRbeta repertoires from subjects exposed to, actively infected with, or recovered from COVID-19. The repertoires were made available in a free public database intended to serve as a resource for research on the immune response to SARS-CoV-2. The samples were drawn from the first 160 participants of the ongoing ImmuneRACE study and from 1,254 subjects provided by 6 global collaborators. Nearly every sample came with metadata listing a de-identified subject ID, COVID-19 status, age in years and sex. Where HLA class I and class II types were available, the types were taken from metadata supplied by the sample provider, not from assay-based typing. The full study reports these points: The quantity of clinical and demographic metadata differed by source and by participant and was supplied without curation.

The immunoSEQ Assay, a bias-controlled multiplex PCR, was used to amplify TCRbeta CDR3 regions from genomic DNA. Concerning the study's data processing: The number of nucleated cells in each sample was estimated by amplification of reference gene primers within the assay. Sequence reads were collapsed and filtered to measure the absolute abundance of every unique TCRbeta CDR3 rearrangement. For each sample, productive Simpson clonality was calculated as the square root of Simpson's diversity index over productive rearrangements. The clones in this table, taken by TCRdb from immuneACCESS, are in-frame only. Not every clone is retained; where verified, under half of the shortfall comes from an unresolved V gene, and the cause of the rest is unknown. D and trimming were read from the DNA, whereas the V and J calls and clone size are those reported in that table. Present in this sample are tens of thousands of clones, about 83% of which were seen just once. The ten largest account for just under 9% of the sample.

As concerns this clone: Its cognate antigen has yet to be identified. No much larger clone is present one base from it, and per-base qualities are unavailable.

Each collaborating institution followed its own protocols to collect whole blood in K2EDTA tubes. Collaborator samples were shipped for TCRbeta analysis as frozen whole blood, isolated PBMCs, or DNA extracted from either sample type. At the junction V is shortened by 4 bases and J by 3 bases; bases outside the gene matches: 11. Reading the germline V gene (reference sequence) gives CDR1 SGHKS and CDR2 YYEKEE. The CDR3 goes from the cysteine to the phenylalanine over 18 residues. Only CDR3 DNA remains: 54 bases, in frame from the first base. This receptor was identified in a human donor with active COVID-19. The donor label of this sample is uncertain. The V and J genes are TRBV5-5 and TRBJ2-5, with 14 junctional bases fitting TRBD2. Sequencing was done on a sample of peripheral blood. The encoded CDR3 is CASSRGLAGVSGEETQYF. In nucleotide form, the sequence is TGTGCCAGCAGCAGGGGACTAGCGGGAGTTTCGGGGGAAGAGACCCAGTACTTC.